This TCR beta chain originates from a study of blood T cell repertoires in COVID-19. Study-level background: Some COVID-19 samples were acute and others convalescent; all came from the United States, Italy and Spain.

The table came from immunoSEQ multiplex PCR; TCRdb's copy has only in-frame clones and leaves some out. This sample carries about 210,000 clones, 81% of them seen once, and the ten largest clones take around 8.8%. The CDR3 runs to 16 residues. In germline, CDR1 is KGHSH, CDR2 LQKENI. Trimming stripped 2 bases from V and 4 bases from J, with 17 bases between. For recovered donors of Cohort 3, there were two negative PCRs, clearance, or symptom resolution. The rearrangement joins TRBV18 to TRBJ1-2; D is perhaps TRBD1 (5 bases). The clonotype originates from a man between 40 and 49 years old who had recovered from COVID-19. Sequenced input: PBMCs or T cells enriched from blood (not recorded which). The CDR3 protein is CASSPFRTGGTYGYTF. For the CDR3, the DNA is TGTGCCAGCTCACCATTCAGAACGGGAGGGACCTATGGCTACACCTTC.